The TCR beta chain under discussion was sequenced for a study of T cell changes during pregnancy in multiple sclerosis. This CDR3 has 15 residues. From germline, CDR1 is SEHNR and CDR2 FQNEAQ (reference sequence). The J segment lost 5 bases and the V segment lost 6 bases, leaving 8 bases of the junction unmatched. TCRdb's copy holds only in-frame clones and misses some; the assay was immunoSEQ multiplex PCR. Of tens of thousands of clones in the sample, 91% were seen once. This material consisted of peripheral blood, taken after pregnancy. The V and J genes are TRBV7-9 and TRBJ2-5; TRBD1 aligns across 11 bases. The TCR originated in a female donor in good health, enrolled as a control in a pregnancy study. CDR3 sequence: CASSGQGAGWETQYF. Written as DNA, the CDR3 is TGTGCCAGCAGTGGACAGGGGGCGGGTTGGGAGACCCAGTACTTC.